What follows is one TCR beta chain and its context. This clonotype was detected a few times. The target of this receptor is not known. No base qualities exist here, and no much larger clone lies one base off it. The data are from a study of T cell repertoires in cytomegalovirus infection (dated by TCRdb to about 2019). Broadly, across the study: Donor HLA type was relevant to the analysis, as public TCR beta signatures indicated carriage of CMV infection together with the matching HLA type. Results the study describes overall, beyond this receptor: The ex vivo response was dominated by HLA-C-restricted CMV-specific TCR beta clonotypes, and the single most frequent clonotype in two of eight donors was supplied by these HLA-C-restricted clonotypes. Carriers of CMV infection plus the relevant HLA type were discriminated by the cumulative frequency of public TCR beta family members in the study cohort and in an independent approximately 360-donor cohort.

Counted from cysteine to phenylalanine, this CDR3 has 16 amino acids. The read is trimmed to its CDR3 DNA, 48 bases read in frame from base 1. The germline V gene sets CDR1 to MNHEY and CDR2 to SVGAGI. V lost 5 bases and J lost 1 base, and the count of bases not matched to a germline gene is 3. Sequencing took place on an Illumina HiSeq 1500. The public reads were run again by TCRdb, first through fastp at Q25 and then through MiXCR, and only productive beta chains were kept. When rows share a CDR3 protein, they turn into one entry using the most common DNA and genes. The sample yields more than 85,000 distinct CDR3 sequences; approximately 16% were counted once. The top ten hold 8% of the sample.

Material for sequencing was PBMCs. The TCR comes from a human donor in good health (CMV status not recorded). Some clones in this sample may be carry-over from other donors' samples. The V gene is TRBV6-5 and the J gene is TRBJ2-6; 9 bases in between match TRBD1. The DNA is TGTGCCAGCAGTAAACAGGGGGCGTCTGGGGCCAACGTCCTGACTTTC. Its translation is CASSKQGASGANVLTF.